Listed here are 9 T cell receptor beta chains from one sample, sequenced in a study of T cells after yellow fever vaccination. MiXCR, applied by TCRdb to the 5' RACE reads, yields one record per CDR3 protein. The table lists tens of thousands of distinct CDR3 sequences, more than 6.5% of them singletons. The sample was CD8+ T cells sorted from PBMCs, taken more than 40 days after the first yellow fever vaccination. The receptors stem from a man aged 18 to 29 who received the YFV17D yellow fever vaccine.

This clonotype was counted at least ten times. CDR3 residues: CSAKRQTGNTIYF. CDR3 coding DNA: TGCAGTGCTAAAAGACAGACTGGAAACACCATATATTTT. The J gene is TRBJ1-3, the V gene TRBV20-1; a weak D match, TRBD1 (5 bases). This CDR3 has 13 amino acids. Germline V lookup: CDR1 DFQATT, CDR2 SNEGSKA (reference sequence). V shed 4 bases and J shed 2 bases, with 9 bases lying between them.

The chain has TRBV4-3 and TRBJ2-5; tentatively, D is TRBD2 (6 bases). The V end was cut by 0 bases, the J end by 5 bases, with 19 bases between. The CDR3 extends over 17 amino acids. Germline V gene data show CDR1 as LGHNA and CDR2 as YSLEER. CDR3 amino acids: CASSQDSLGSREETQYF. The CDR3 DNA is TGCGCCAGCAGCCAAGACTCGTTGGGATCTCGGGAGGAGACCCAGTACTTC.

This clonotype has a count of ten or more. V is TRBV7-9 and J is TRBJ2-7, with 9 bases identical to TRBD1. This CDR3 is 15 amino acids long. The germline V gene has CDR1 SEHNR and CDR2 FQNEAQ (reference sequence). V lost 4 bases and J lost 2; bases outside the gene matches: 6. The CDR3 here is CASSSPGQGPYEQYF. The CDR3 coding sequence is TGTGCCAGCAGCTCGCCGGGACAGGGCCCCTACGAGCAGTACTTC.

This clonotype was seen at least ten times. This chain connects TRBV4-3 to TRBJ1-1; tentative D call: TRBD1 (5 bases). Trimming removed 4 bases at V and 5 bases at J, with 17 bases between. This CDR3 region has 15 residues. Germline CDR1 LGHNA, CDR2 YSLEER. The CDR3 here is CASSPQAEGVTEAFF. In DNA, the CDR3 is TGCGCCAGCAGCCCCCAGGCGGAAGGGGTTACTGAAGCTTTCTTT.

A note on this clonotype: At one end the junction does not follow the germline gene, possibly because of a read error. The chain joins TRBV27 to TRBJ2-3; TRBD1 might be the D (6 bases). This CDR3 has 19 residues. CDR1 and CDR2 from the germline V gene are MNHEY and SMNVEV (reference sequence). The CDR3 DNA sequence: TGTGCCATCAGTTTATTTCAAATGTCGTACAGGGATTTCACAGATACGCAGTATTTT. This translates into CAISLFQMSYRDFTDTQYF.

This clonotype was seen more than once but under ten times. The chain combines TRBV12-3 or TRBV12-4 with TRBJ1-5; 10 bases line up with TRBD1. V shed 5 bases and J 6 bases; nucleotides not matched to a gene: 7. The CDR3 consists of 15 residues. Here the CDR3 DNA reads TGTGCCAGCAGTACGGGACAGGGGAATGGTCAGCCCCAGCATTTT. This codes for CASSTGQGNGQPQHF.

This clonotype was counted a few times. This chain uses TRBV5-1 with TRBJ1-2; D is unclear. Between the trimmed V and J ends, which lost 4 bases and 8 bases, there was a span of 15 bases. Germline CDR1 and CDR2: SGHRS and YFSETQ. This CDR3 region has 13 residues. CDR3 bases: TGCGCCAGCAGCACAAGGCAGGCGGACGGCTACACCTTC. Translating gives CASSTRQADGYTF.

The count of this clonotype is one. A much larger clone differs by one base, so this may be a read error. The V call is TRBV6-5, the J call TRBJ1-5; a weak D match, TRBD1 (6 bases). This CDR3 is built from 13 residues. Germline V CDR1 and CDR2: MNHEY, SVGAGI. The CDR3, as DNA: TGTGCCAGCCGTTATGGGGGCGAGCAGCCCCAGCATTTT. This encodes CASRYGGEQPQHF.

This clonotype was seen ten or more times. This rearrangement joins TRBV11-2 to TRBJ2-1, with 7 bases that match TRBD2. V dropped 1 base and J dropped 4; count of bases not matched to a gene: 4. Germline CDR1 reads SGHAT; CDR2 reads FQNNGV. This CDR3 is built from 15 residues. In DNA, the CDR3 is TGTGCCAGCAGCTTAGTTTCGGGGGGTTACAATGAGCAGTTCTTC. This translates into CASSLVSGGYNEQFF.